The 20 T cell receptor beta chains below come from one sample, sequenced in a study of CD8+CD57+ T cells in acquired aplastic anemia. Genomic DNA provided the template from which TCR beta VDJ and CDR3 profiles were obtained. TCRdb re-analysed the reads in MiXCR, keeping a single row per CDR3 protein. The sample lists 150,000 to 200,000 distinct CDR3 sequences, 55% to 80% occurring once. Material for sequencing was sorted CD4+, CD8+, or CD8+CD57+ T cells (not recorded which) from PBMCs. Receptors were obtained from a human donor in good health.

This chain uses TRBV15 with TRBJ1-1; D ambiguous. V was cut by 0 bases and J by 0 bases, with 11 bases left in between. CDR3 size: 16 residues. CDR1 and CDR2 from the germline V gene are LNHNV and YYDKDF (reference sequence). In DNA, the CDR3 is TGTGCCACCAGCAGAGAGGTGAGGGTTTTGAACACTGAAGCTTTCTTT. Its translation is CATSREVRVLNTEAFF.

The chain employs TRBV19 and TRBJ2-7; D is ambiguous. The ends were cut back, 1 base at V and 0 bases at J, with 7 bases in the middle. The germline CDR1 and CDR2 sequences are LNHDA and SQIVND (reference sequence). The CDR3 has 14 amino acids. CDR3 protein: CASSIAATSYEQYF. CDR3 nucleotides: TGTGCCAGTAGTATAGCTGCCACCTCCTACGAGCAGTACTTC.

The chain joins TRBV7-8 to TRBJ2-1; D not resolved. V was cut by 1 base and J by 7 bases, with 5 bases left in between. The CDR3 spans 12 residues. Germline V gene sequence: CDR1 SGHVS, CDR2 FQNEAQ. The DNA of the CDR3 is TGTGCCAGCAGCTTAGTTAAGAATGAGCAGTTCTTC. Residues: CASSLVKNEQFF.

This clonotype has a count of ten or more. J is TRBJ2-1 and V is TRBV12-3 or TRBV12-4, with 7 bases aligning to TRBD2. The V segment lost 5 bases and the J segment 0 bases; nucleotides outside the gene matches: 7. The CDR3 totals 16 residues. Here the CDR3 reads CASSLAGGSSYNEQFF. CDR3 in DNA: TGTGCCAGCAGTCTTGCCGGCGGGAGCTCCTACAATGAGCAGTTCTTC.

This clonotype has ten or more counts. The CDR3 region is CSALTSASYNEQFF. CDR3 nucleotide sequence: TGCAGTGCACTGACTAGCGCTTCCTACAATGAGCAGTTCTTC. The chain joins TRBV20-1 to TRBJ2-1; TRBD2 aligns across 8 bases. Germline CDR1 is DFQATT and CDR2 is SNEGSKA (reference sequence). With V trimmed by 6 bases and J by 1 base, 5 bases remained unmatched. This CDR3 has 14 amino acids.

The rearrangement links TRBV7-6 to TRBJ2-7; 11 bases line up with TRBD2. CDR1 and CDR2 (germline): SGHVS, FNYEAQ. Losses at the gene ends were 5 bases for V and 4 bases for J; bases not matched to a gene: 7. The CDR3 contains 15 residues. CDR3 amino acids: CASSTGSGGVYEQYF. CDR3 nucleotide sequence: TGTGCCAGCAGCACGGGTAGCGGGGGGGTGTACGAGCAGTACTTC.

The V and J genes are TRBV20-1 and TRBJ2-3; 10 bases match TRBD2. Germline CDR1 and CDR2: DFQATT and SNEGSKA (reference sequence). This CDR3 has 16 residues. J lost 0 bases, V lost 5 bases, and 8 bases had no gene match. The CDR3 here is CSALTSGAPSTDTQYF. CDR3 in DNA: TGCAGTGCTCTAACTAGCGGGGCCCCTAGCACAGATACGCAGTATTTT.

The chain has TRBV2 and TRBJ2-5; 7 positions match TRBD2. J was trimmed by 2 bases and V by 6 bases; bases with no gene match: 3. This CDR3 contains 13 residues. In germline, CDR1 is SNHLY, CDR2 FYNNEI. CDR3 in amino acids: CASSGLGQETQYF. DNA for the CDR3: TGTGCCAGCAGCGGACTAGGACAAGAGACCCAGTACTTC.

In regard to this clonotype: The CDR3 does not end in the conserved phenylalanine or tryptophan, so this is likely a read error. The J gene is TRBJ1-1, the V gene TRBV24-1; D may be TRBD1 (5 bases). Germline assignment: CDR1 KGHDR and CDR2 SFDVKD. The ends were cut back, 8 bases at V and 2 bases at J, with 11 bases in the middle. The CDR3 is made up of 13 amino acids. In nucleotides, the CDR3 is TGTGCCACCAAAACAGGCGAAAACACTGAAGCTTTCTGT. Translated, it gives CATKTGENTEAFC.

This clonotype has just a few counts. CDR3: CASRGTSGIYNEQFF. The CDR3 coding sequence is TGTGCCAGCAGGGGGACTAGCGGGATTTACAATGAGCAGTTCTTC. The V call is TRBV25-1, the J call TRBJ2-1, with 13 bases matching TRBD2. Germline CDR1 MGHDK, CDR2 SYGVNS. The CDR3 contains 15 residues. V shed 6 bases and J 4 bases; nucleotides not matched to a gene: 3.

This clonotype was seen only a few times. The chain couples TRBV5-1 to TRBJ2-1, with TRBD2 matching 10 bases. The CDR3 spans 19 residues. Germline lookup yields CDR1 SGHRS and CDR2 YFSETQ. The J segment lost 2 bases and the V segment lost 2 bases, leaving 13 bases of the junction unmatched. Here the CDR3 DNA reads TGCGCCAGCAGCTTCCGTTCCCGGCTAGCGGGGGCCACCTACAATGAGCAGTTCTTC. Translated, it gives CASSFRSRLAGATYNEQFF.

This chain links TRBV7-7 with TRBJ2-5, with TRBD1 matching over 7 bases. Germline CDR1 reads SSHAT; CDR2 reads FNYEAQ (reference sequence). V dropped 1 base and J dropped 5; count of bases not matched to a gene: 7. The CDR3 has 15 residues. The CDR3 protein is CASSLGSGQRETQYF. As DNA, the CDR3 is TGTGCCAGCAGCTTAGGATCGGGACAGAGGGAGACCCAGTACTTC.

This clonotype came up once. V usage is TRBV10-3 and J usage is TRBJ1-1, with 9 positions matching TRBD1. CDR1 is ENHRY, CDR2 SYGVKD, per germline. The V and J ends lost 0 bases and 1 base, in that order; junction bases with no gene match: 0. This CDR3 comprises 15 residues. The CDR3: CAISESGQGNTEAFF. CDR3 coding DNA: TGTGCCATCAGTGAGTCGGGACAGGGGAACACTGAAGCTTTCTTT.

The chain couples TRBV24-1 to TRBJ2-1, with no clear D. The V and J ends lost 0 bases and 3 bases respectively, with 11 bases between them. Germline V gene data show CDR1 as KGHDR and CDR2 as SFDVKD. This CDR3 comprises 16 residues. CDR3 region: CATSDLAARGYNEQFF. The CDR3 bases are TGTGCCACCAGTGATTTGGCAGCGCGTGGCTACAATGAGCAGTTCTTC.

The chain has TRBV5-8 and TRBJ2-2; D is perhaps TRBD1 (5 bases). The CDR3 contains 15 residues. Germline CDR1 reads SGHTS; CDR2 reads YDEGEE. Trimming took 4 bases from V and 4 from J, leaving 14 bases between them. For the CDR3, the DNA is TGTGCCAGCAGCCCCCAAGACAGATCCACCGGGGAGCTGTTTTTT. This codes for CASSPQDRSTGELFF. Based on the CDR3 plus reference TRBV5-8 and TRBJ2-2, the full variable domain is EAGVTQSPTHLIKTRGQQATLRCSPISGHTSVYWYQQALGLGLQFLLWYDEGEERNRGNFPPRFSGRQFPNYSSELNVNALELEDSALYLCASSPQDRSTGELFFGEGSRLTVL.

This clonotype was counted at least ten times. This chain connects TRBV6-5 to TRBJ2-5; no reliable D call. V dropped 2 bases and J dropped 3 bases, with 10 bases sitting between them. Germline values: CDR1 MNHEY, CDR2 SVGAGI. The CDR3 length is 14 residues. The CDR3 region has the DNA TGTGCCAGCAGTTACGTGACTGGCGAAGAGACCCAGTACTTC. This codes for CASSYVTGEETQYF.

This clonotype was detected many times. This chain joins TRBV6-1 and TRBJ1-2, with D perhaps matching TRBD1 (6 bases). Germline V CDR1 and CDR2: MNHNS, SASEGT. The CDR3 is 15 amino acids. Trimming removed 3 bases at V and 4 bases at J, with 15 bases between. The CDR3 sequence is CASSDWDTAFYGYTF. The CDR3 DNA sequence: TGTGCCAGCAGTGACTGGGACACCGCATTCTATGGCTACACCTTC.

The table lists this clonotype with a few counts. The chain links TRBV7-7 to TRBJ2-5; D not resolved. V was trimmed by 1 base and J by 3 bases, leaving 9 bases between them. CDR3 size: 14 residues. The germline V gene encodes CDR1 SSHAT and CDR2 FNYEAQ (reference sequence). CDR3 DNA sequence: TGTGCCAGCAGCTTAGGGCCAGGTGAAGAGACCCAGTACTTC. Translating it yields CASSLGPGEETQYF.

The chain employs TRBV10-3 and TRBJ2-5, with TRBD2 as a possible D gene (5 bases). Trimming pared 3 bases from V and 6 bases from J, leaving 11 bases between. The CDR3 is 13 amino acids. CDR1 is ENHRY and CDR2 is SYGVKD in the germline V gene. CDR3 nucleotides: TGTGCCATCAGTGAAGAGGGCTGGAAGACCCAGTACTTC. This codes for CAISEEGWKTQYF.

The chain carries TRBV7-3 and TRBJ2-3; no firm D call. Germline loops: CDR1 SGHTA, CDR2 FQGTGA. Trimming shortened V by 9 bases and J by 0 bases, and 13 bases separated the two germline ends. CDR3 length: 14 amino acids. The CDR3 nucleotides read TGTGCCAGGGTATTCGGCGCTAGCACAGATACGCAGTATTTT. This codes for CARVFGASTDTQYF.